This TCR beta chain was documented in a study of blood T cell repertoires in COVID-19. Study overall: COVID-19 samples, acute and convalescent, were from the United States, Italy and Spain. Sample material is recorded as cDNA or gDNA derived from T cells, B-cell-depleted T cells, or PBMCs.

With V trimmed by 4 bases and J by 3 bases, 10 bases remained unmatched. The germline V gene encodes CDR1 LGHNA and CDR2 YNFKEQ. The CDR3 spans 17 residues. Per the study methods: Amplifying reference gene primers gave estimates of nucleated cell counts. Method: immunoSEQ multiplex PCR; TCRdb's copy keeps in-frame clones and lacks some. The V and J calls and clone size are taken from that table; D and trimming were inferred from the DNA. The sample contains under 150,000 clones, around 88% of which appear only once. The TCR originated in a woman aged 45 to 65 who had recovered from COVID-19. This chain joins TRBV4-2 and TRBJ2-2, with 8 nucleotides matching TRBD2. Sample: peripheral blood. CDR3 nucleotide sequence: TGTGCCAGCAGCCTCCAACAGGCGGGAGGATACACCGGGGAGCTGTTTTTT. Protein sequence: CASSLQQAGGYTGELFF.